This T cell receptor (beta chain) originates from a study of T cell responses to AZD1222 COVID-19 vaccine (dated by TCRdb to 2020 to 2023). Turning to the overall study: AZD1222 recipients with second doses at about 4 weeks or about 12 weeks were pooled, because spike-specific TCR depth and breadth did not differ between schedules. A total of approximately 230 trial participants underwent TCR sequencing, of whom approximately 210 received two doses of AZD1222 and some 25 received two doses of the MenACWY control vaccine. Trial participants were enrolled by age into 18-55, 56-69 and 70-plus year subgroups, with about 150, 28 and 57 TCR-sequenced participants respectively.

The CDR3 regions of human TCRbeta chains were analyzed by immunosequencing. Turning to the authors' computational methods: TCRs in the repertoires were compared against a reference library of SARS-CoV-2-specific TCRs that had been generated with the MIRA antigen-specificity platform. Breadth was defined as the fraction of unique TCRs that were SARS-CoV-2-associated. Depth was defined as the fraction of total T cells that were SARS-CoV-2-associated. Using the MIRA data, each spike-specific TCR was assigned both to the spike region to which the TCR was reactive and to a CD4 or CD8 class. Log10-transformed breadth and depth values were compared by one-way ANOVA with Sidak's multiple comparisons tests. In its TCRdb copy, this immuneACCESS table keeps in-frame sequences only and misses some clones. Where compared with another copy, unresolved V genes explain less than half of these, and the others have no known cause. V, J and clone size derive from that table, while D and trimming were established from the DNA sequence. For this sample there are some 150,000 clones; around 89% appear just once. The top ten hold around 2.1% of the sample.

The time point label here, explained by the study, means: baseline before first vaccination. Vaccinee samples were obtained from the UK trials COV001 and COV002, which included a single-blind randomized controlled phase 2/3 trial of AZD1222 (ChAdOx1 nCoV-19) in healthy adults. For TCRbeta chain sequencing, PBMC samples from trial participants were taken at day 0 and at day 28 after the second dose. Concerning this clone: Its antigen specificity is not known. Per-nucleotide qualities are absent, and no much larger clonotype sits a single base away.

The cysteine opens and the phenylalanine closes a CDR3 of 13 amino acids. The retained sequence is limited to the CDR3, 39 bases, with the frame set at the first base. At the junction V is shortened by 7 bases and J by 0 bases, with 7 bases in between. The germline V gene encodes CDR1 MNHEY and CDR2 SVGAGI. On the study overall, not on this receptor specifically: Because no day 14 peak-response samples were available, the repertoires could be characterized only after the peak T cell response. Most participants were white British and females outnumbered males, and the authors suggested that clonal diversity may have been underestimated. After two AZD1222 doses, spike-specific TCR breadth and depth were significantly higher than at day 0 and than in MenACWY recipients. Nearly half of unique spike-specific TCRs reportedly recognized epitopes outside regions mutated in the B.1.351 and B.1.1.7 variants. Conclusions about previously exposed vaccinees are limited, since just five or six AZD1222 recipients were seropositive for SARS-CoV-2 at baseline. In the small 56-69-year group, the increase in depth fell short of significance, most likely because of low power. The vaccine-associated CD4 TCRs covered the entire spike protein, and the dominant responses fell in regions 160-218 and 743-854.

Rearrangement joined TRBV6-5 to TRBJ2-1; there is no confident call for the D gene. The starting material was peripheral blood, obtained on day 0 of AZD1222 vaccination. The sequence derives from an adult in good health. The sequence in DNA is TGTGCCAGCACGAAGAGCTCCTACAATGAGCAGTTCTTC. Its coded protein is CASTKSSYNEQFF.